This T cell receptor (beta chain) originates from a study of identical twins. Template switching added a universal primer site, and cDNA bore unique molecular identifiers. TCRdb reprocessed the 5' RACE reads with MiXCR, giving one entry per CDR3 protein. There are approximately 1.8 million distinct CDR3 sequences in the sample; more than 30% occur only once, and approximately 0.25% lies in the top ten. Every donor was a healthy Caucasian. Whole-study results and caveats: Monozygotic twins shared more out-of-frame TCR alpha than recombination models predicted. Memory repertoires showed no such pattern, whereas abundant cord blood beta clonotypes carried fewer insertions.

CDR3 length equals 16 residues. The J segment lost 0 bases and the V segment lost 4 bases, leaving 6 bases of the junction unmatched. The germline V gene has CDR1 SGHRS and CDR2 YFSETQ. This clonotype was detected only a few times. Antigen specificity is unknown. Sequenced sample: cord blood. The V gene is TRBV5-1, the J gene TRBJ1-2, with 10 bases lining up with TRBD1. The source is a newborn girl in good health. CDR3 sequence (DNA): TGCGCCAGCAGCCTCGGGACAGGGGAATCTAACTATGGCTACACCTTC. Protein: CASSLGTGESNYGYTF.